This TCR beta chain was captured in a study of OX40 agonist ivuxolimab in advanced cancers. At the level of the study: The dose-escalation cohort was approximately 85% male, with a mean age of about 58 years, ranging about 20 to 85.

The method was immunoSEQ multiplex PCR; TCRdb's version includes in-frame clones alone and lacks a portion of them. The profile shows about 130,000 clones, just over 90% of them singletons. Study observations and caveats: The study observed clonal expansion of CD4+ and CD8+ blood T cells by week 6 at 0.1 to 3.0 mg/kg. On average, CD8+ T cells showed a greater number of expanded clones than CD4+. Certain nonresponders likewise exhibited a low normalized T-cell clonal expansion.

A remark on this clone: The antigen remains unidentified.

This specimen was CD4+ or CD8+ T cells sorted from blood, taken in a trial of the OX40 agonist ivuxolimab. The TCR sequence derives from an adult with an advanced solid tumor such as melanoma, head and neck, liver or kidney cancer.

CDR3 protein: CASSPREGEQPQHF. The CDR3 region has the DNA TGTGCCAGCTCACCACGCGAAGGGGAACAGCCCCAGCATTTT. V is TRBV18 and J is TRBJ1-5; weak D call: TRBD1 (5 bases). CDR3 size: 14 residues. CDR1 and CDR2 from the germline V gene are KGHSH and LQKENI. V was clipped by 1 base and J by 7 bases, with 11 bases between them. Based on the CDR3 plus reference TRBV18 and TRBJ1-5, the full variable domain is NAGVMQNPRHLVRRRGQEARLRCSPMKGHSHVYWYRQLPEEGLKFMVYLQKENIIDESGMPKERFSAEFPKEGPSILRIQQVVRGDSAAYFCASSPREGEQPQHFGDGTRLSIL.